This is a list of T cell receptor beta chains from one sample in a study of shared clonotypes between healthy human individuals. The protocol was immunoSEQ multiplex PCR, while the TCRdb copy is restricted to in-frame clones and leaves out a portion. The sample contains about 490,000 clones, around 78% of which appear only once. The specimen sequenced was PBMCs. The receptors were sampled from a woman aged 40 to 50 in good health. Some clones in this sample may be carry-over from other donors' samples. The CDR3 runs from the conserved cysteine through the conserved F or W. Each record gives: clone size, J gene, V gene, D gene, CDR3 protein, CDR3 DNA. The D gene is left open where the match is weak. For some rows the clone size is stated as once, few or many, or as a class when expanded; others skip it.

-	TRBJ2-1	TRBV29-1	TRBD2	CSVHIAGYYNEQFF	TGCAGCGTTCACATAGCGGGATACTACAATGAGCAGTTCTTC
-	TRBJ2-7	TRBV14	-	CASSQDGPEQYF	TGTGCCAGCAGCCAAGATGGCCCCGAGCAGTACTTC
-	TRBJ2-2	TRBV5-1	TRBD1	CASSLDRGSGELFF	TGCGCCAGCAGCTTGGACAGGGGTTCCGGGGAGCTGTTTTTT
-	TRBJ1-2	TRBV6-5	TRBD1	CASRRDQGAYGYTF	TGTGCCAGCAGGCGTGATCAGGGGGCCTATGGCTACACCTTC
-	TRBJ1-1	TRBV4-3	-	CASSQVRNTEAFF	TGCGCCAGCAGCCAAGTAAGAAACACTGAAGCTTTCTTT
-	TRBJ1-4	TRBV5-6	TRBD1	CASSVGTATNEKLFF	TGTGCCAGCAGCGTAGGGACAGCAACTAATGAAAAACTGTTTTTT
-	TRBJ2-2	TRBV19	-	CASSIGSGADGELFF	TGTGCCAGTAGTATAGGCTCGGGGGCGGACGGGGAGCTGTTTTTT
-	TRBJ1-1	TRBV19	-	CASSIDSASTEAFF	TGTGCCAGTAGTATAGACAGTGCCTCAACTGAAGCTTTCTTT
-	TRBJ2-7	TRBV10-2	TRBD2	CASITGLAGDREQYF	TGCGCCAGCATCACAGGACTAGCGGGAGACCGCGAGCAGTACTTC
few	TRBJ2-4	TRBV7-9	-	CASSLGHAALQYF	TGTGCCAGCAGCTTAGGTCATGCCGCCCTTCAGTACTTC
once	TRBJ2-1	TRBV2	TRBD2	CASSPTTSGRRGSVNEQFF	TGTGCCAGCAGCCCCACGACTAGCGGGAGGAGAGGTTCTGTTAATGAGCAGTTCTTC
-	TRBJ2-7	TRBV29-1	TRBD1	CSGGTGSNEQYF	TGCAGCGGGGGGACAGGTTCTAACGAGCAGTACTTC
-	TRBJ2-2	TRBV2	TRBD1	CASSAGQGFTGELFF	TGTGCCAGCAGCGCGGGACAGGGATTCACCGGGGAGCTGTTTTTT
-	TRBJ2-7	TRBV7-2	-	CASAPRPYSYEQYF	TGTGCCAGCGCCCCAAGGCCCTACTCCTACGAGCAGTACTTC
-	TRBJ2-3	TRBV7-6	-	CASSLGQGTDTQYF	TGTGCCAGCAGCTTAGGTCAGGGCACAGATACGCAGTATTTT
-	TRBJ1-2	TRBV7-2	-	CASSLRGVEDGYTF	TGTGCCAGCAGCTTAAGGGGGGTAGAGGATGGCTACACCTTC
few	TRBJ2-7	TRBV7-2	TRBD2	CASSLGGRPYEQYF	TGTGCCAGCAGCTTAGGCGGGAGACCCTACGAGCAGTACTTC
-	TRBJ2-7	TRBV6-5	TRBD2	CASRSLGRDEQYF	TGTGCCAGCAGATCCCTTGGGAGGGACGAGCAGTACTTC
-	TRBJ2-7	TRBV7-6	-	CASSLGGPLGYEQYF	TGTGCCAGCAGCTTGGGAGGCCCGCTCGGATACGAGCAGTACTTC
once	TRBJ2-4	TRBV6-6	TRBD2	CASSLGLANIQYF	TGTGCCAGCAGTCTGGGACTAGCGAACATTCAGTACTTC
few	TRBJ2-2	TRBV29-1	-	CSVASTEELFF	TGCAGCGTTGCCTCGACAGAGGAGCTGTTTTTT
-	TRBJ1-5	TRBV7-8	-	CASSLVDSYSNQPQHF	TGTGCCAGCAGCTTAGTCGACAGTTATAGCAATCAGCCCCAGCATTTT
few	TRBJ2-5	TRBV5-1	-	CASSLTGEETQYF	TGCGCCAGCAGCTTGACTGGGGAGGAGACCCAGTACTTC
-	TRBJ1-5	TRBV6-5	-	CASSRTVNQPQHF	TGTGCCAGCAGCAGGACAGTGAATCAGCCCCAGCATTTT
-	TRBJ2-1	TRBV7-9	TRBD2	CASRPRTSGSNEQFF	TGTGCCAGCAGACCCAGGACTAGCGGGAGTAATGAGCAGTTCTTC
-	TRBJ2-3	TRBV28	-	CASSFQGDTQYF	TGTGCCAGCAGTTTCCAGGGAGATACGCAGTATTTT
-	TRBJ2-1	TRBV6-1	-	CASSEYITSNEQFF	TGTGCCAGCAGTGAATATATAACTTCCAATGAGCAGTTCTTC
-	TRBJ2-1	TRBV5-1	-	CASRSGILSGGEQFF	TGCGCCAGCAGATCAGGGATCTTATCAGGGGGGGAGCAGTTCTTC
-	TRBJ2-5	TRBV20-1	-	CSASREETQYF	TGCAGTGCTAGCAGGGAAGAGACCCAGTACTTC
-	TRBJ1-1	TRBV9	-	CASSAAFGGGTEAFF	TGTGCCAGCAGCGCCGCCTTTGGGGGGGGCACTGAAGCTTTCTTT
-	TRBJ2-5	TRBV28	TRBD2	CASSPGTSGREETQYF	TGTGCCAGCAGTCCCGGGACTAGCGGGAGGGAAGAGACCCAGTACTTC
-	TRBJ1-1	TRBV5-4	TRBD1	CASSFRQGTFSEAFF	TGTGCCAGCAGCTTCCGACAGGGGACTTTTTCTGAAGCTTTCTTT
-	TRBJ1-2	TRBV2	-	CASSGGYTF	TGTGCCAGCAGTGGTGGCTACACCTTC
-	TRBJ2-3	TRBV4-2	TRBD2	CASSHGAGEWADTQYF	TGTGCCAGCAGCCATGGTGCGGGGGAATGGGCAGATACGCAGTATTTT
-	TRBJ2-5	TRBV29-1	TRBD1	CSVDDRGQETQYF	TGCAGCGTCGACGACAGGGGCCAAGAGACCCAGTACTTC
few	TRBJ1-1	TRBV27	-	CASSFAGMNTEAFF	TGTGCCAGCAGTTTCGCAGGCATGAACACTGAAGCTTTCTTT
-	TRBJ2-1	TRBV5-1	-	CASSLGGQFSYNEQFF	TGCGCCAGCAGCTTGGGGGGTCAATTCTCCTACAATGAGCAGTTCTTC
-	TRBJ2-7	TRBV30	TRBD1	CAWSVAGGEQYF	TGTGCCTGGAGTGTAGCAGGGGGCGAGCAGTACTTC
-	TRBJ2-5	TRBV7-2	TRBD1	CASSPRGKETQYF	TGTGCCAGCAGCCCCAGGGGGAAAGAGACCCAGTACTTC
-	TRBJ2-5	TRBV5-1	-	CASRASDTQETQYF	TGCGCCAGCAGGGCTAGCGACACCCAAGAGACCCAGTACTTC
few	TRBJ1-1	TRBV30	-	CAWGPGNTEAFF	TGTGCCTGGGGCCCAGGGAACACTGAAGCTTTCTTT
-	TRBJ1-1	TRBV9	-	CASSAEGRGTSEAFF	TGTGCCAGCAGCGCCGAGGGGCGGGGTACTAGTGAAGCTTTCTTT
few	TRBJ2-7	TRBV7-9	-	CASSLASGPIYEQYF	TGTGCCAGCAGCTTAGCTTCCGGGCCTATTTACGAGCAGTACTTC